Described below is a single T cell receptor beta chain sequence and its context. Which antigen it targets is not known. No much larger clone is present one base from it, and per-base qualities are unavailable. TCRbeta CDR3 regions were amplified from genomic DNA using the immunoSEQ Assay, a bias-controlled multiplex PCR. The source study handled its data this way. Nucleated cell counts per sample were estimated from amplification of reference gene primers within the assay. To quantify the absolute abundance of each unique TCRbeta CDR3 rearrangement, sequence reads were collapsed and filtered. For each sample, productive Simpson clonality was calculated as the square root of Simpson's diversity index across productive rearrangements. Held by TCRdb, this immuneACCESS table contains in-frame sequences only and omits some clones. Under half of the omission traces to an unresolved V gene where checked; the cause of the rest is unknown. That table is the source of V, J and clone size, and D and trimming were worked out from the DNA. Present in this sample are roughly 230,000 clones, roughly 89% of which were seen just once. Around 4.6% of the sample is taken by the ten largest.

The CDR3 starts with the cysteine, ends with the phenylalanine, and has 15 residues. Of all the DNA, just the CDR3 is kept, 45 bases in frame from base 1. The germline V gene (reference sequence) gives CDR1 as GTSNPN and CDR2 as SVGIG. V and J lose 0 bases and 6 bases, and a span of 17 bases separates them. This sample stems from a study of blood T cell repertoires in COVID-19 (dated by TCRdb to 2020 to 2021). General notes on the study: The collaborator samples originated in the United States, Italy and Spain and spanned the acute and convalescent phases of COVID-19. The sample metadata nearly always contained a de-identified subject ID, COVID-19 status, age in years and sex. The prospective study material was composed of cDNA or gDNA derived from T cells, B-cell-depleted T cells, or PBMCs. Samples were obtained from the ongoing ImmuneRACE study (first 160 participants) and from 1,000 to 1,500 subjects provided by 6 global collaborators. HLA class I and class II types, where available, came from metadata supplied by the sample provider rather than from assay-based typing. A freely available public database, intended as a resource for researchers studying the immune response to SARS-CoV-2, is where the repertoires were released. The dataset comprised deeply sampled blood TCRbeta repertoires from subjects exposed to, actively infected with, or recovered from COVID-19.

Overall study outcomes, separate from this receptor: The quantity of clinical and demographic metadata differed by source and by participant and was supplied without curation.

Samples from volunteer blood donors who had recovered from COVID-19 were contributed by a second Seattle source. The collaborating institutions used their own protocols to collect whole blood in K2EDTA tubes. For TCRbeta analysis, collaborators shipped samples in one of three forms: frozen whole blood, isolated PBMCs, or DNA extracted from either of those sample types. Rearrangement joined TRBV30 to TRBJ1-2, and possibly TRBD1, on 5 matching bases. This clonotype was sampled from a woman aged 40-49 years who had recovered from COVID-19. The sample taken for sequencing was peripheral blood. The DNA is as follows: TGTGCCTGGAGTGTAAAGGTTGCGGGGGAGGATGGCTACACCTTC. It translates as CAWSVKVAGEDGYTF.